This TCR beta chain was identified in a study of OX40 agonist ivuxolimab in advanced cancers. Looking at the study overall: Patients were infused with ivuxolimab every 2 weeks at 0.01 to 10 mg/kg. Enrollees could have had prior anti-PD-1, anti-PD-L1 or anti-CTLA-4 therapy, which 35% to 40% had received. Overall study findings and caveats: CD4+ and CD8+ blood T cells expanded clonally by week 6 at 0.1 to 3.0 mg/kg. On average, a greater number of expanded clones characterised CD8+ T cells relative to CD4+.

V was clipped by 6 bases and J by 6 bases; unmatched bases: 11. The CDR3 is made up of 16 amino acids. Looked up from germline, CDR1 is MNHEY and CDR2 is SMNVEV (reference sequence). Libraries were prepared by immunoSEQ multiplex PCR; TCRdb keeps only in-frame clonotypes and omits some of them. The table records approximately 74,000 clones, over 75% of them present only once. With regard to this clone: The target antigen is unknown.

The chain carries TRBV27 and TRBJ2-4; 10 bases match TRBD1. This TCR was sampled from an adult with an advanced solid tumor such as melanoma, head and neck, liver or kidney cancer. The source was CD4+ or CD8+ T cells sorted from blood, collected in a trial of the OX40 agonist ivuxolimab. CDR3 sequence reads: CASRLGRQGASNIQYF. CDR3 sequence (DNA): TGTGCCAGCAGACTAGGGAGACAGGGGGCGTCAAACATTCAGTACTTC.